This T cell receptor (beta chain) comes out of a study of PD-1 blockade in classical Hodgkin lymphoma. The time point was: cycle 4 day 1 (C4D1), after less than 7 weeks of nivolumab. Each patient's relapse followed autologous stem cell transplantation, and brentuximab vedotin exposure varied. Magnetic negative selection was used to purify CD4+ T cells from PBMCs that had been thawed. Clones were read by immunoSEQ multiplex PCR, and TCRdb kept only the in-frame ones, dropping some. Among about 13,000 clones listed, 70% to 85% were seen once. Source: CD4+ T cells from blood, taken before the fourth cycle of nivolumab. The TCR comes from a human donor with classical Hodgkin lymphoma.

Here the CDR3 DNA reads TGTGCCAGCAGCTTCCTTATGGGTGAAAAACTGTTTTTT. Translated: CASSFLMGEKLFF. This chain links TRBV5-5 with TRBJ1-4; D remains ambiguous. V dropped 2 bases and J dropped 7 bases, with 9 bases sitting between them. Germline V gene lookup returns CDR1 SGHKS and CDR2 YYEKEE (reference sequence). The CDR3 is 13 residues long.